This T cell receptor (beta chain) was identified during a study of blood T cell repertoires in COVID-19. Profiled with immunoSEQ multiplex PCR; TCRdb holds only in-frame clones, not every one. The sample has about 180,000 clones, under 85% seen once. Seattle's enrolled individuals joined amid active infection and were then monitored longitudinally. The ends lost 3 bases at V and 4 bases at J; junction bases unmatched: 9. CDR3 length equals 15 residues. The germline CDR1 and CDR2 sequences are MNHEY and SMNVEV (reference sequence). The chain joins TRBV27 to TRBJ2-7; TRBD1 agrees at 7 bases. Sequenced sample: peripheral blood. This TCR was recovered from a woman in her 70s with COVID-19, enrolled during active disease. Written as DNA, the CDR3 is TGTGCCAGCAGTTTGGGCCTCGGACAGGTATACGAGCAGTACTTC. Translated, it gives CASSLGLGQVYEQYF.